Listed here are 2 T cell receptor beta chains from one sample, sequenced in a study of blood T cell repertoires in COVID-19. Assay: immunoSEQ multiplex PCR; the TCRdb copy retains only in-frame clones and omits some. The table shows tens of thousands of clones, with approximately 87% occurring only once. The sample comprised peripheral blood. The receptors here all came from a man aged 35 to 55 with COVID-19, enrolled during active disease.

This chain's CDR3 is CASSFGGLAGEADTQYF. The CDR3 DNA reads TGTGCCAGCAGCTTTGGGGGACTAGCGGGAGAAGCAGATACGCAGTATTTT. The V gene is TRBV7-3, the J gene TRBJ2-3, with 14 nucleotides matching TRBD2. The CDR3 runs 17 residues. The germline gives CDR1 SGHTA, CDR2 FQGTGA. V dropped 3 bases and J dropped 4; count of bases not matched to a gene: 6.

The table lists this clone with a count of one. The chain employs TRBV7-2 and TRBJ1-6, with D unclear. With 11 bases removed from V and 7 bases from J, the gap between germline ends came to 12 bases. In germline, CDR1 is SGHTA, CDR2 FQGNSA. This CDR3 has 12 residues. CDR3 amino acids: CALAGRNSPLHF. The CDR3 nucleotides read TGTGCCCTTGCGGGCAGAAATTCACCCCTCCACTTT.